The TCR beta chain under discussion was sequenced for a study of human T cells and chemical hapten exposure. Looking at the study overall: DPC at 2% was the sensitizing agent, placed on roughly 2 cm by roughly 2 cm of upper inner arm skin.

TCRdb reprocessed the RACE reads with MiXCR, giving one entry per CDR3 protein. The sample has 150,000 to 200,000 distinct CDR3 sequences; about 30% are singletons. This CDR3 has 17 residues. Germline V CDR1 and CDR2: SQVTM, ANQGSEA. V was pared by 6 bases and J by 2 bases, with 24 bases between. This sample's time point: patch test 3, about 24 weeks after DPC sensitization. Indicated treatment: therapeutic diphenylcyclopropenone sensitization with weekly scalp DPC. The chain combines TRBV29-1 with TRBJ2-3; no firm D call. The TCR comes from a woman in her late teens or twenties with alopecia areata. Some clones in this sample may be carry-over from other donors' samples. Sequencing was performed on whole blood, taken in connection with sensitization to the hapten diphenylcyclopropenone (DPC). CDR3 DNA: TGCAGCGTCGCGCTTGTCCGGGCCGCCACTTCCACAGATACGCAGTATTTT. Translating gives CSVALVRAATSTDTQYF.